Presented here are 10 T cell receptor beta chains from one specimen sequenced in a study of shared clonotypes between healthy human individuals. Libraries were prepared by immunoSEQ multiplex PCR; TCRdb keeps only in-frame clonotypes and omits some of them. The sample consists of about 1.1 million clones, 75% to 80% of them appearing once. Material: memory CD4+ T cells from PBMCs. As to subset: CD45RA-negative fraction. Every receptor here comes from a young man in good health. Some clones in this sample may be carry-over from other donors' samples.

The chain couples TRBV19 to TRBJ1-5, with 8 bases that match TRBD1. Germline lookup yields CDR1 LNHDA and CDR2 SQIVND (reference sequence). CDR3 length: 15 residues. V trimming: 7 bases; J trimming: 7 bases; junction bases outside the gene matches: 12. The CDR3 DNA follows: TGTGCCAGTACCCCAAGGGGACAGGCTTTGCAGCCCCAGCATTTT. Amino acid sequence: CASTPRGQALQPQHF.

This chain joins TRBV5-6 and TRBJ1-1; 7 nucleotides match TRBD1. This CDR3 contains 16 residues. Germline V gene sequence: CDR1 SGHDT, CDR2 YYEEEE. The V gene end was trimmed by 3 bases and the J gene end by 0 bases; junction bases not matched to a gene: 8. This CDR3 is CASSWKQGTLNTEAFF. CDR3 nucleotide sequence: TGTGCCAGCAGCTGGAAACAGGGGACGTTGAACACTGAAGCTTTCTTT.

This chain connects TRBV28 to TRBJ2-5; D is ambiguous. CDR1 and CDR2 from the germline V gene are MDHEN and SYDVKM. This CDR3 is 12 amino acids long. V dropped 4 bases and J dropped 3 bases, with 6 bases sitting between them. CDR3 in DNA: TGTGCCAGCAGTTCCATCGAAGAGACCCAGTACTTC. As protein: CASSSIEETQYF.

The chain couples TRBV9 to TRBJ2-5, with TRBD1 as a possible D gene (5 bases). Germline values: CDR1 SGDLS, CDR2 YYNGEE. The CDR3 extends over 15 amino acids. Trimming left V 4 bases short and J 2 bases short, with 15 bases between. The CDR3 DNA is TGTGCCAGCAGCACCTCTTCCAGGGATCAAGAGACCCAGTACTTC. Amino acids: CASSTSSRDQETQYF.

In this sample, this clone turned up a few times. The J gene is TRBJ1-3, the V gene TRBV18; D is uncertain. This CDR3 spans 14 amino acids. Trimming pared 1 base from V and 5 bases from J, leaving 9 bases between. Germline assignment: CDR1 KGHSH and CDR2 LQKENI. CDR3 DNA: TGTGCCAGCTCACCACTAGAGAACCGAAACACCATATATTTT. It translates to CASSPLENRNTIYF.

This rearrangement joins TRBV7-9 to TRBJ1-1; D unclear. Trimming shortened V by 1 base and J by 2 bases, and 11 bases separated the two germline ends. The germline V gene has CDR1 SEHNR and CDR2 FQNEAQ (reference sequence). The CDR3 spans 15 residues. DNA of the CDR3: TGTGCCAGCAGCTTAGGCCCCGCAGTAAACACTGAAGCTTTCTTT. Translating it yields CASSLGPAVNTEAFF.

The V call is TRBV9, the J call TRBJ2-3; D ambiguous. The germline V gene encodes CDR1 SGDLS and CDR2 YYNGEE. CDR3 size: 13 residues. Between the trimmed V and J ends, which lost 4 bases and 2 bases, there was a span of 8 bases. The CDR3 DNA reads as TGTGCCAGCAGCCCCCTACTCACAGATACGCAGTATTTT. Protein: CASSPLLTDTQYF.

The CDR3 DNA reads TGTGCCAGCAGCGGTGGACTAGCGGCGAACACCGGGGAGCTGTTTTTT. Protein: CASSGGLAANTGELFF. The chain carries TRBV5-4 and TRBJ2-2; 10 nucleotides agree with TRBD2. Unmatched junction bases numbered 3, after V lost 4 bases and J lost 0 bases. Germline V gene sequence: CDR1 SGHNT, CDR2 YYREEE (reference sequence). This CDR3 comprises 16 residues.

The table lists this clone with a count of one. The CDR3 loop reads CSVYRVGAYGYTF. The DNA of the CDR3 is TGCAGCGTTTACAGGGTAGGCGCCTATGGCTACACCTTC. The chain employs TRBV29-1 and TRBJ1-2; D is possibly TRBD1 (6 bases). The CDR3 runs 13 residues. Germline CDR1 reads SQVTM; CDR2 reads ANQGSEA. With 5 bases removed from V and 4 bases from J, the gap between germline ends came to 14 bases.

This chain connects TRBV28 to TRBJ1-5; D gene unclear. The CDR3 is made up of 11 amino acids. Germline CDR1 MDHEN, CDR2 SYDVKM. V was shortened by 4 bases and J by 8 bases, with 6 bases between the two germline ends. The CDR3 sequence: CASSSYKPQHF. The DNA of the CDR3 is TGTGCCAGCAGTTCCTACAAGCCCCAGCATTTT. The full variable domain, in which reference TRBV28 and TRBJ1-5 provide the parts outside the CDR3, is DVKVTQSSRYLVKRTGEKVFLECVQDMDHENMFWYRQDPGLGLRLIYFSYDVKMKEKGDIPEGYSVSREKKERFSLILESASTNQTSMYLCASSSYKPQHFGDGTRLSIL.